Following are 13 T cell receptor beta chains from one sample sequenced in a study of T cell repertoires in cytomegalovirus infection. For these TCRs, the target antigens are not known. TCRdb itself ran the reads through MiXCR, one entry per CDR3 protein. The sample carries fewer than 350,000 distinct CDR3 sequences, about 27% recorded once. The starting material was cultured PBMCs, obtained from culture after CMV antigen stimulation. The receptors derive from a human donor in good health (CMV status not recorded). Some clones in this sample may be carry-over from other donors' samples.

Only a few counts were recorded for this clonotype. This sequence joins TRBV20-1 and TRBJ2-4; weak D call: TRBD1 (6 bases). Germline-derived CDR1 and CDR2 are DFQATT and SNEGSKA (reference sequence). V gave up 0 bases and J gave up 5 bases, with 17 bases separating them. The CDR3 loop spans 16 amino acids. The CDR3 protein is CSARDLAGDGQNIQYF. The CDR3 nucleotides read TGCAGTGCTAGAGATCTGGCAGGGGACGGCCAAAACATTCAGTACTTC.

The DNA for the CDR3 is TGTGCCAGCGGCCGGGACCCCAGTGTAAAACTGTTTTTT. Protein: CASGRDPSVKLFF. The chain is built from TRBV6-5 and TRBJ1-4, with D maybe TRBD1 (5 bases). This CDR3 is built from 13 residues. Germline CDR1 reads MNHEY; CDR2 reads SVGAGI. The V and J ends lost 8 bases and 10 bases respectively, with 17 bases between them.

The CDR3 DNA reads TGTGCCAGCAGCTTAGCGGGGCGCGGAGCTTTCTTT. It is translated as CASSLAGRGAFF. The V gene is TRBV7-9, the J gene TRBJ1-1; a possible D gene is TRBD1 (5 bases). This CDR3 is 12 amino acids long. Germline V gene data show CDR1 as SEHNR and CDR2 as FQNEAQ (reference sequence). Trimming removed 0 bases at V and 10 bases at J, with 9 bases between.

The CDR3 DNA follows: TGTGCCAGCAGCACCAGGGACAGGGAGTTAAAGTTGGAGACCCAGTACTTC. It codes for CASSTRDRELKLETQYF. V and J are TRBV5-4 and TRBJ2-5; 9 nucleotides agree with TRBD1. After removal of 4 bases from V and 5 bases from J, the junction contained 15 bases not matched to a gene. The CDR3 runs 17 residues. Germline V gives CDR1 SGHNT, CDR2 YYREEE (reference sequence).

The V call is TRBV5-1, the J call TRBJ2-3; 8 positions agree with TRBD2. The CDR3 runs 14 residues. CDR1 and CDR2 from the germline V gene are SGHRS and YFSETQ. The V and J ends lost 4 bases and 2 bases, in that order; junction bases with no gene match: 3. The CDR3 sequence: CASSELADTDTQYF. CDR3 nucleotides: TGCGCCAGCAGCGAACTAGCGGACACAGATACGCAGTATTTT.

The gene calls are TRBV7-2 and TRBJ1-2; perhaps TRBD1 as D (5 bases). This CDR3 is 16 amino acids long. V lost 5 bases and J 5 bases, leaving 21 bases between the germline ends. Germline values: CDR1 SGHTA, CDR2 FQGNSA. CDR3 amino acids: CASSNPLGSGTYGYTF. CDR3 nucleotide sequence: TGTGCCAGCAGCAACCCTTTGGGATCAGGGACGTATGGCTACACCTTC.

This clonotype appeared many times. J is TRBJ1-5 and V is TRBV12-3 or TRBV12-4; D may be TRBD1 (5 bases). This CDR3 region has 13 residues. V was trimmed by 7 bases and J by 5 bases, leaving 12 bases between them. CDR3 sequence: CASNLGTYQPQHF. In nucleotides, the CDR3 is TGTGCCAGCAACCTTGGGACCTATCAGCCCCAGCATTTT.

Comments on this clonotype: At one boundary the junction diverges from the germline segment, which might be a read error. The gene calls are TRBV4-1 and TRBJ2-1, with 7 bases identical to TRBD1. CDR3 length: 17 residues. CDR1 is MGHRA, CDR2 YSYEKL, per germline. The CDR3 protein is CASRQAAAGTVYNEQFF. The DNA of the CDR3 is TGCGCCAGCAGGCAAGCAGCCGCCGGGACAGTCTACAATGAGCAGTTCTTC.

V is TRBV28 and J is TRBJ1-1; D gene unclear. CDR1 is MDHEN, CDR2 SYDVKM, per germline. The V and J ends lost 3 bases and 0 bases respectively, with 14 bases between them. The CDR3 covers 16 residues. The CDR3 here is CASSFTTTTMNTEAFF. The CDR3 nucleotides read TGTGCCAGCAGTTTTACCACAACTACTATGAACACTGAAGCTTTCTTT.

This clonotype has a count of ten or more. CDR3 DNA sequence: TGTGCCAGCAGCTTAGCGCGGCGAGCGGAAAGCTCCTACGAGCAGTACTTC. Its translation: CASSLARRAESSYEQYF. The chain employs TRBV7-6 and TRBJ2-7, with D perhaps matching TRBD2 (5 bases). CDR3 length: 17 amino acids. The germline V gene encodes CDR1 SGHVS and CDR2 FNYEAQ. Between the trimmed V and J ends, which lost 0 bases and 0 bases, there was a span of 15 bases.

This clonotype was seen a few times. This CDR3 is CASMTGNYGYTF. DNA for the CDR3: TGTGCCAGCATGACAGGGAACTATGGCTACACCTTC. The V gene is TRBV6-6, the J gene TRBJ1-2; 7 bases map to TRBD1. V trimming: 7 bases; J trimming: 2 bases; junction bases outside the gene matches: 1. The CDR3 length is 12 residues. CDR1 MNHNY and CDR2 SVGAGI come from the germline V gene (reference sequence).

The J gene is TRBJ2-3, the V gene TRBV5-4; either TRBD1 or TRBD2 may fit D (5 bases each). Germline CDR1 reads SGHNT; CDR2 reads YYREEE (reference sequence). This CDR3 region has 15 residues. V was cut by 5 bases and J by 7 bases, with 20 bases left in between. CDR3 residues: CASSPEPGTINTQYF. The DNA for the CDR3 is TGTGCCAGCAGTCCTGAACCAGGGACGATAAATACGCAGTATTTT.

The CDR3 loop is CASSTGTGLHPPIYGYTF. In DNA form, the CDR3 reads TGTGCCAGCAGTACTGGAACAGGGCTACATCCCCCAATATACGGCTACACCTTC. The chain is built from TRBV6-1 and TRBJ1-2; maybe TRBD1 (6 bases). The germline V gene encodes CDR1 MNHNS and CDR2 SASEGT. CDR3 length: 18 amino acids. The V gene lost 5 bases and the J gene lost 8 bases, with 30 bases spanning the gap.